This entry lists 3 T cell receptor beta chains sequenced from one sample in a study of shared clonotypes between healthy human individuals. Measured with immunoSEQ multiplex PCR; TCRdb has only the in-frame clones, and not every one. Here the sample spans 950,000 to 1,100,000 clones, about 70% being singletons. Sequenced material: memory CD4+ T cells sorted from blood. Subset: CD45RA-negative fraction. All receptors come from a man aged 18 to 35 in good health.

The chain's CDR3 is CASTLATGVYEQYF. Written as DNA, the CDR3 is TGTGCCAGCACCTTGGCAACGGGGGTCTACGAGCAGTACTTC. This rearrangement joins TRBV6-1 to TRBJ2-7; tentative D call: TRBD2 (6 bases). CDR3 length: 14 residues. V lost 7 bases and J 3 bases, leaving 16 bases between the germline ends. CDR1 is MNHNS, CDR2 SASEGT, per germline.

The chain combines TRBV28 with TRBJ2-7; the D is unclear. CDR3 length: 16 residues. V was pared by 4 bases and J by 0 bases, with 16 bases between. CDR1 and CDR2 (germline): MDHEN, SYDVKM. The CDR3 DNA sequence: TGTGCCAGCAGTTCCCTCCAATGGGGTAGCTCCTACGAGCAGTACTTC. It is translated as CASSSLQWGSSYEQYF.

The chain links TRBV7-8 to TRBJ2-3; D perhaps matches TRBD1 (6 bases). Per germline, CDR1 SGHVS and CDR2 FQNEAQ. This CDR3 region has 14 residues. The ends were cut back, 1 base at V and 5 bases at J, with 10 bases in the middle. For the CDR3, the DNA is TGTGCCAGCAGCTTAGATCAGGGGAAAGATACGCAGTATTTT. It encodes CASSLDQGKDTQYF.